This TCR beta chain was recovered during a study of post-analysis software for immune sequencing data. In the study overall: The cohort encompassed relapsing-remitting, secondary progressive and progressive-relapsing multiple sclerosis disease courses. Findings and caveats of the study: In multiple sclerosis, normalized Chao1 diversity was significantly below that of controls. Comparison of patients with controls showed a handful of TRBV segments more frequent in patients, TRBV5-6, TRBV5-1 and TRBV20-1 among them. Strong co-clustering by F measure linked samples that shared a preparation batch.

In germline, CDR1 is MNHNY, CDR2 SVGAGI (reference sequence). This CDR3 has 15 amino acids. Trimming cost V 0 bases and J 4 bases, with 12 bases left between them. Unique molecular identifiers were carried by the TCR beta cDNA libraries. The yield from about 1 to 10 million T cells was approximately 500,000 cDNA molecules in total. A single record per CDR3 protein comes from TCRdb applying MiXCR to the PCR reads. The sample comprises roughly 800,000 distinct CDR3 sequences, approximately 53% of which are singletons, and over 4% rests with the top ten. As regards this clonotype: Antigen specificity is unknown.

The chain is built from TRBV6-6 and TRBJ2-5; maybe TRBD1 (5 bases). This receptor was identified in a girl under 18 with multiple sclerosis. The sample taken for sequencing was blood. DNA for the CDR3: TGTGCCAGCAGTTACTCGCAGGGAAAAGGAGAGACCCAGTACTTC. Translated: CASSYSQGKGETQYF.